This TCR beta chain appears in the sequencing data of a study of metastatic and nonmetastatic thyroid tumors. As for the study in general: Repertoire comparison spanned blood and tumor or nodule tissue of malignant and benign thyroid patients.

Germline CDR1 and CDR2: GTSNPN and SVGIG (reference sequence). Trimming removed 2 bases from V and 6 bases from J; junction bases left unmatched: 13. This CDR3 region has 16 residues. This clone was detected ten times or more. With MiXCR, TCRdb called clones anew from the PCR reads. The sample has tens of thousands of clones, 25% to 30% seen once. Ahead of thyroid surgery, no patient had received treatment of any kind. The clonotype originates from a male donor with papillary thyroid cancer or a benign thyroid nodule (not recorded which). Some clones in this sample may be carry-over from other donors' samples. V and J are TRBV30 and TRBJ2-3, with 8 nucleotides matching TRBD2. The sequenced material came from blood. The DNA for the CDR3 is TGTGCCTGGAGTTCCCAGAGGACTAGCTGGGCGGATACGCAGTATTTT. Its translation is CAWSSQRTSWADTQYF.